A selection of T cell receptor beta chains follows, all from one sample in a study of cytomegalovirus exposure and HLA in healthy donors. The protocol was immunoSEQ multiplex PCR, while the TCRdb copy is restricted to in-frame clones and leaves out a portion. The data hold over 200,000 clones, with 85% to 90% observed a single time. The sequencing sample was made of PBMCs. Source of these receptors: a woman under 30 in good health and CMV-seronegative. Both conserved end residues are part of each CDR3. D genes are given only for firm matches. Only part of the rows carry a size: once, few, many, or a class if the clone is expanded.

v_call	j_call	clone_size	d_call	cdr3_nt	cdr3_aa
TRBV18	TRBJ2-2	NA	TRBD2	TGTGCCAGCTCGGATGGACTAGCTCTAGACACCGGGGAGCTGTTTTTT	CASSDGLALDTGELFF
TRBV4-2	TRBJ2-7	NA	TRBD2	TGTGCCAGCAGCCAAGAAGTGCTAGCGGGAGCCCCAGCGGAGCAGTACTTC	CASSQEVLAGAPAEQYF
TRBV4-1	TRBJ2-1	NA	TRBD2	TGCGCCAGCAGCCTGGCGGGACTAGCGAGATACAATGAGCAGTTCTTC	CASSLAGLARYNEQFF
TRBV4-2	TRBJ2-7	NA	TRBD2	TGTGCCAGCAGCCCAACCGAGGGACTAGGGGGTTACGAGCAGTACTTC	CASSPTEGLGGYEQYF
TRBV15	TRBJ2-3	NA	TRBD1	TGTGCCACCAGCAGGTACAGGGGGCAGTATACGCAGTATTTT	CATSRYRGQYTQYF
TRBV11-2	TRBJ2-7	NA	NA	TGTGCCTGTAGGAAACAGGGTTACGAGCAGTACTTC	CACRKQGYEQYF
TRBV4-3	TRBJ2-3	NA	NA	TGCGCCAGCAGCCAAGGGGGCCCCTCCCCAGATACGCAGTATTTT	CASSQGGPSPDTQYF
TRBV4-1	TRBJ2-1	NA	TRBD2	TGCGCCAGCAGCCAACTTGGGAAAACTCGGGAGGGCTTACACAATGAGCAGTTCTTC	CASSQLGKTREGLHNEQFF
TRBV13	TRBJ2-7	NA	TRBD1	TGTGCCAGCAGCCCCGGACAGGCCTCCTACGAGCAGTACTTC	CASSPGQASYEQYF
TRBV28	TRBJ2-2	once	TRBD1	TGTGCCAGCAGTTTAGGACAGGGGGCGGTCGGGGAGCTGTTTTTT	CASSLGQGAVGELFF
TRBV7-9	TRBJ2-7	few	NA	TGTGCCAGCAGCTCTGACATCTTCGAGCAGTACTTC	CASSSDIFEQYF
TRBV27	TRBJ2-7	NA	NA	TGTGCCAGCAGTCCGATTAGCCCGTACGAGCAGTACTTC	CASSPISPYEQYF
TRBV19	TRBJ1-4	NA	NA	TGTGCCAGTAGTATGCTGAATGATGAGGAAAAACTGTTTTTT	CASSMLNDEEKLFF
TRBV19	TRBJ2-7	NA	NA	TGTGCCAGTGCGGACTCCAGCGGCTACGAGCAGTACTTC	CASADSSGYEQYF
TRBV15	TRBJ1-1	NA	NA	TGTGCCACCAGCGCAAACAGGTTCTCGAACACTGAAGCTTTCTTT	CATSANRFSNTEAFF
TRBV4-1	TRBJ1-1	few	NA	TGCGCCAGCAGCCAATTGGGGGCGCGGACTGAAGCTTTCTTT	CASSQLGARTEAFF
TRBV7-9	TRBJ1-2	few	NA	TGTGCCAGCAGCCACACCGCAGGGAACTATGGCTACACCTTC	CASSHTAGNYGYTF
TRBV7-3	TRBJ2-3	NA	TRBD1	TGTGCCAGCAGCTTACAAGGACAGGTCACAGATACGCAGTATTTT	CASSLQGQVTDTQYF
TRBV27	TRBJ2-2	NA	NA	TGTGCCAGCAGTTTATCGCACCGGTGGAACACCGGGGAGCTGTTTTTT	CASSLSHRWNTGELFF
TRBV19	TRBJ2-2	NA	NA	TGTGCCAGCAAGGGGGAATGGTCGGGGAACACCGGGGAGCTGTTTTTT	CASKGEWSGNTGELFF
TRBV6-1	TRBJ2-3	NA	TRBD1	TGTGCCAGCAAAACGGGACAGGGGGCCACAGATACGCAGTATTTT	CASKTGQGATDTQYF
TRBV28	TRBJ2-7	NA	NA	TGTGCCAGCAGGACCATTAGCGGAACGAGGGGGTACTTC	CASRTISGTRGYF
TRBV7-3	TRBJ2-5	NA	TRBD2	TGTGCCAGCAGCCCTAGCGGGAGGTGGGAGACCCAGTACTTC	CASSPSGRWETQYF
TRBV6-1	TRBJ2-7	NA	NA	TGTGCCAGCAGACCCCAGGGTACCTACGAGCAGTACTTC	CASRPQGTYEQYF
TRBV5-1	TRBJ1-2	NA	NA	TGCGCCAGCAGGGCGGGGGAGTTCTATGGCTACACCTTC	CASRAGEFYGYTF
TRBV27	TRBJ2-2	NA	TRBD2	TGTGCCAGCAGTCCCTCCGGGACTAGCGGGAACACCGGGGAGCTGTTTTTT	CASSPSGTSGNTGELFF
TRBV10-3	TRBJ2-1	NA	TRBD2	TGTGCCATCAGTACTAGCGGGATTTCCTACAATGAGCAGTTCTTC	CAISTSGISYNEQFF
TRBV28	TRBJ1-1	NA	NA	TGTGCCAGCAGTTTTGCGGGGATGAACACTGAAGCTTTCTTT	CASSFAGMNTEAFF
TRBV7-6	TRBJ2-7	NA	TRBD2	TGTGCCAGCAGCTTACGGACTAGCGGAAACTACGAGCAGTACTTC	CASSLRTSGNYEQYF
TRBV6-5	TRBJ2-1	NA	TRBD2	TGTGCCAGCAGTTACTCTAGCGGGGGATACAATGAGCAGTTCTTC	CASSYSSGGYNEQFF
TRBV6-1	TRBJ2-3	NA	NA	TGTGCCAGCAGTGAAGCGAGTGCCCCACCGAATACGCAGTATTTT	CASSEASAPPNTQYF
TRBV19	TRBJ1-1	NA	TRBD1	TGTGCCAGTAGTTTGCGACAGGGATGGACTGAAGCTTTCTTT	CASSLRQGWTEAFF
TRBV25-1	TRBJ2-1	NA	NA	TGTGCCAGCAGTTTTCGGGATAATTACAATGAGCAGTTCTTC	CASSFRDNYNEQFF
TRBV25-1	TRBJ1-4	NA	TRBD1	TGTGCCAGCAGTGTACAGGGGGCCCGAGAAAAACTGTTTTTT	CASSVQGAREKLFF
TRBV7-2	TRBJ2-7	NA	TRBD1	TGTGCCAGCAGCTCAGGACAGGGTTCCTACGAGCAGTACTTC	CASSSGQGSYEQYF
TRBV18	TRBJ2-2	few	TRBD1	TGTGCCAGCTCACCACCCGACAGGGCTCGGGCCGGGGAGCTGTTTTTT	CASSPPDRARAGELFF
TRBV11-2	TRBJ2-2	once	TRBD2	TGTGCCAGCAGCTGGCCACTATCGGCTAGCGGAACGAACACCGGGGAGCTGTTTTTT	CASSWPLSASGTNTGELFF
TRBV28	TRBJ1-1	NA	NA	TGTGCCAGCAGTTTGCAGAGGTTGAAGACTGAAGCTTTCTTT	CASSLQRLKTEAFF
TRBV28	TRBJ1-2	NA	NA	TGTGCCAGCAGTTCCGTTAACTATGGCTACACCTTC	CASSSVNYGYTF
TRBV9	TRBJ2-7	NA	NA	TGTGCCAGCAGCTCAACGGAGATCTCCTACGAGCAGTACTTC	CASSSTEISYEQYF
TRBV10-2	TRBJ2-1	NA	TRBD2	TGCGCCAGCAGTGAGTCGAGACTAGCGGGAAGGAATGAGCAGTTCTTC	CASSESRLAGRNEQFF
TRBV19	TRBJ1-5	NA	NA	TGTGCCAGTAGTATGTATTCGGGGTTCAGCAATCAGCCCCAGCATTTT	CASSMYSGFSNQPQHF
TRBV18	TRBJ2-1	NA	TRBD2	TGTGCCAGCTCACCACCGTCGGGACTAGCGGGATACAATGAGCAGTTCTTC	CASSPPSGLAGYNEQFF
TRBV4-1	TRBJ1-4	NA	NA	TGCGCCAGCAGCCAAGTGCCCGCCGAGGCCCTCCCCAGGTTTTTT	CASSQVPAEALPRFF
TRBV30	TRBJ2-5	NA	TRBD1	TGTGCCTGGAGTTCCGGGACAGGGGGTTTGGAGACCCAGTACTTC	CAWSSGTGGLETQYF
TRBV7-8	TRBJ2-2	NA	NA	TGTGCCAGCAGCTTAAGCATGGGGCCTAACACCGGGGAGCTGTTTTTT	CASSLSMGPNTGELFF
TRBV9	TRBJ2-2	NA	TRBD2	TGTGCCAGCAGCGTAGTGGCTAGCGGGAGAGTCGGGGAGCTGTTTTTT	CASSVVASGRVGELFF
TRBV29-1	TRBJ1-2	NA	TRBD1	TGCAGCGTTGAAGGGCAGGGGGATGGCTACACCTTC	CSVEGQGDGYTF
TRBV18	TRBJ2-7	NA	NA	TGTGCCAGCTCACCAAGGGACAACTCCTACGAGCAGTACTTC	CASSPRDNSYEQYF
TRBV6-5	TRBJ2-2	NA	NA	TGTGCCAGCAGATTTTCAGGGGATTGGGCCGGGGAGCTGTTTTTT	CASRFSGDWAGELFF
TRBV28	TRBJ2-7	NA	TRBD1	TGTGCCACCACGAGGGCGGACAGGATCTCCTACGAGCAGTACTTC	CATTRADRISYEQYF